The rows below give T cell receptor beta chains drawn from one sample of a study of human T cells and chemical hapten exposure. Each CDR3 protein is one row after TCRdb ran MiXCR on the RACE reads. The sample contains around 120,000 distinct CDR3 sequences, about 13% of which appear only once. The sequencing here drew on whole blood, taken in connection with sensitization to the hapten diphenylcyclopropenone (DPC). Receptor source: a man between 18 and 35 years old with alopecia areata. Some clones in this sample may be carry-over from other donors' samples. CDR3s include the opening cysteine and the closing phenylalanine or tryptophan. Fields, in order: V gene, clone size, D gene, J gene, CDR3 length, CDR3 DNA, CDR3 protein. D genes are given only for firm matches. Rows give clone size only sometimes, using once, few, many, or a class for an expanded clone.

V: TRBV4-3; size: -; D: -; J: TRBJ1-6; length: 14; DNA: TGCGCCAGCAGCCAAGTGATTTTCAGTTTCCCCCTCCACTTT; CDR3: CASSQVIFSFPLHF
V: TRBV20-1; size: many; D: -; J: TRBJ2-2; length: 14; DNA: TGCAGTGCTAGAGTAGGGGTGAACACCGGGGAGCTGTTTTTT; CDR3: CSARVGVNTGELFF
V: TRBV15; size: many; D: -; J: TRBJ2-2; length: 14; DNA: TGTGCCACCAGCAGAGCCCAGTCGACCGGGGAGCTGTTTTTT; CDR3: CATSRAQSTGELFF
V: TRBV5-1; size: -; D: -; J: TRBJ1-1; length: 14; DNA: TGCGCCAGCAGCCCGCAACAGGGGAACACTGAAGCTTTCTTT; CDR3: CASSPQQGNTEAFF
V: TRBV6-6; size: -; D: -; J: TRBJ2-7; length: 16; DNA: TGTGCCAGCAGTTACTCTCCCCCGTGGGCCAGCCACGAGCAGTACTTC; CDR3: CASSYSPPWASHEQYF
V: TRBV11-1; size: -; D: -; J: TRBJ2-5; length: 16; DNA: TGTGCCAGCAGCGGCCGGGACTGGAGGGGTCAAGAGACCCAGTACTTC; CDR3: CASSGRDWRGQETQYF
V: TRBV11-2; size: -; D: -; J: TRBJ2-5; length: 14; DNA: TGTGCCAGCAGCGACACCGGGACAAGGACGACCCAGTACTTC; CDR3: CASSDTGTRTTQYF
V: TRBV6-5; size: many; D: -; J: TRBJ1-1; length: 13; DNA: TGTGCCAGCAGTTATGACGGCGGCACTGAAGCTTTCTTT; CDR3: CASSYDGGTEAFF
V: TRBV20-1; size: -; D: -; J: TRBJ2-1; length: 14; DNA: TGCAGTGTCCTGGGTAGCCCCCCTATGCATGAGCAGTTCTTC; CDR3: CSVLGSPPMHEQFF
V: TRBV28; size: -; D: -; J: TRBJ2-2; length: 14; DNA: TGTGCCAGCAGTCTTACCCGACAAGGCCGGGAGCTGTTTTTT; CDR3: CASSLTRQGRELFF
V: TRBV12-3/TRBV12-4; size: few; D: -; J: TRBJ2-3; length: 13; DNA: TGTGCCAGCAGTCCGTCCGGGGCCTATACGCAGTATTTT; CDR3: CASSPSGAYTQYF
V: TRBV29-1; size: once; D: -; J: TRBJ1-2; length: 14; DNA: TGCAGCGTTGAAGATCATCACAGACTCTATGGCTACACCTTC; CDR3: CSVEDHHRLYGYTF
V: TRBV9; size: -; D: -; J: TRBJ2-5; length: 15; DNA: TGTGCCAGCAGCGTAGCGGTGTCGCTCCAAGAGACCCAGTACTTC; CDR3: CASSVAVSLQETQYF
V: TRBV7-6; size: many; D: -; J: TRBJ1-4; length: 12; DNA: TGTGCCAGCAGCTTGAGGGGTGAAAAACTGTTTTTT; CDR3: CASSLRGEKLFF
V: TRBV6-6; size: -; D: -; J: TRBJ1-5; length: 14; DNA: TGTGCCAGCAGTTCCCAGGAGAGCAATCAGCCCCAGCATTTT; CDR3: CASSSQESNQPQHF
V: TRBV6-2/TRBV6-3; size: -; D: TRBD2; J: TRBJ2-2; length: 20; DNA: TGTGCCAGCAGTTACTGGACCCCGGGACTAGCGGGGGCCAACACCGGGGAGCTGTTTTTT; CDR3: CASSYWTPGLAGANTGELFF
V: TRBV10-3; size: few; D: -; J: TRBJ1-1; length: 13; DNA: TGTGCCATCAGTGATTACCAGGGGACTGAAGCTTTCTTT; CDR3: CAISDYQGTEAFF
V: TRBV29-1; size: few; D: -; J: TRBJ1-1; length: 10; DNA: TGCAGCGTATTCAACACTGAAGCTTTCTTT; CDR3: CSVFNTEAFF
V: TRBV7-3; size: -; D: -; J: TRBJ2-2; length: 14; DNA: TGTGCCAGCAGCTTAACATTTACGGGCGGGGAGCTGTTTTTT; CDR3: CASSLTFTGGELFF
V: TRBV7-9; size: -; D: -; J: TRBJ2-1; length: 15; DNA: TGTGCCAGCACCGGAGGGGGGGTCTCCTACAATGAGCAGTTCTTC; CDR3: CASTGGGVSYNEQFF
V: TRBV24-1; size: -; D: TRBD1; J: TRBJ2-7; length: 13; DNA: TGTGCCACCAGTGGGGACAGTACCTACGAGCAGTACTTC; CDR3: CATSGDSTYEQYF
V: TRBV5-1; size: -; D: TRBD1; J: TRBJ2-7; length: 11; DNA: TGCGCCAGCAGCTGGGACAGCCGTCTCAACTTC; CDR3: CASSWDSRLNF
V: TRBV24-1; size: many; D: -; J: TRBJ2-1; length: 13; DNA: TGTGCCACCAGTGATTTCGCGGCCAAGGGGCAGTTCTTC; CDR3: CATSDFAAKGQFF
V: TRBV4-3; size: few; D: -; J: TRBJ1-3; length: 16; DNA: TGCGCCAGCAGCCAAGACGGACGGTACTCTGGAAACACCATATATTTT; CDR3: CASSQDGRYSGNTIYF
V: TRBV20-1; size: -; D: -; J: TRBJ1-1; length: 15; DNA: TGCAGTGCCCTCGCCGCTGGGTCGAAGAACACTGAAGCTTTCTTT; CDR3: CSALAAGSKNTEAFF
V: TRBV5-1; size: many; D: -; J: TRBJ2-4; length: 15; DNA: TGCGCCAGCAGCTTGGCAACATCAGGGGGGAACATTCAGTACTTC; CDR3: CASSLATSGGNIQYF
V: TRBV9; size: -; D: -; J: TRBJ1-5; length: 14; DNA: TGTGCCAGCAGCGTAGGGGCAGGCAATCAGCCCCAGCATTTT; CDR3: CASSVGAGNQPQHF
V: TRBV29-1; size: many; D: -; J: TRBJ1-1; length: 12; DNA: TGCAGCGTTGGGGGGGTGACAGTTGAAGCTTTCTTT; CDR3: CSVGGVTVEAFF
V: TRBV29-1; size: once; D: -; J: TRBJ1-1; length: 16; DNA: TGCAGCGTCCGAAGACAGCCCCGCGGGCTTAACACTGAAGCTTTCTTT; CDR3: CSVRRQPRGLNTEAFF
V: TRBV19; size: -; D: -; J: TRBJ1-2; length: 12; DNA: TGTGCCAGTAGTAACGCGGACTATGGCTACACCTTC; CDR3: CASSNADYGYTF
V: TRBV27; size: -; D: -; J: TRBJ2-3; length: 12; DNA: TGTGCCAGCGGCTACCTCCTGCATACGCAGTATTTT; CDR3: CASGYLLHTQYF
V: TRBV7-2; size: -; D: TRBD2; J: TRBJ2-2; length: 15; DNA: TGTGCCAGCACCACCGGGACTAGCAGGGCCGGGGAGCTGTTTTTT; CDR3: CASTTGTSRAGELFF
V: TRBV9; size: many; D: -; J: TRBJ2-7; length: 18; DNA: TGTGCCAGCAGCGTAGGGTCCGGCGGGGGCCTAAGGGACTCCGAGCAGTACTTC; CDR3: CASSVGSGGGLRDSEQYF
V: TRBV11-2; size: few; D: TRBD1; J: TRBJ1-4; length: 14; DNA: TGTGCCAGCAGCCCAGGGGGCAGCGTTGAAAAACTGTTTTTT; CDR3: CASSPGGSVEKLFF
V: TRBV3-1; size: many; D: -; J: TRBJ1-1; length: 12; DNA: TGTGCCAGCAGCCAAGACGCGGACGAGGCTTTCTTT; CDR3: CASSQDADEAFF
V: TRBV7-6; size: -; D: -; J: TRBJ1-6; length: 16; DNA: TGTGCCAGCAGCTTAGCCCCGTTATCTACCAATTCACCCCTCCACTTT; CDR3: CASSLAPLSTNSPLHF
V: TRBV4-1; size: -; D: -; J: TRBJ1-1; length: 14; DNA: TGCGCCAGCAGCCAGGGGGGCATGAACACTGAAGCTTTCTTT; CDR3: CASSQGGMNTEAFF
V: TRBV7-8; size: once; D: -; J: TRBJ2-3; length: 14; DNA: TGTGCCAGCAGCTTACTAAAGCGCACAGATACGCAGTATTTT; CDR3: CASSLLKRTDTQYF
V: TRBV3-1; size: few; D: -; J: TRBJ2-3; length: 17; DNA: TGTGCCAGCAGCCTGGGAGTAGTAGCGGCTCTCACAGATACGCAGTATTTT; CDR3: CASSLGVVAALTDTQYF
V: TRBV6-1; size: -; D: -; J: TRBJ1-5; length: 15; DNA: TGTGCCAGCAGTGAAAGGGCCAGTAGCAATCAGCCCCAGCATTTT; CDR3: CASSERASSNQPQHF
V: TRBV7-2; size: many; D: -; J: TRBJ1-1; length: 13; DNA: TGTGCCAGCAGCTTACAGAAGAACACTGAAGCTTTCTTT; CDR3: CASSLQKNTEAFF
V: TRBV4-2; size: -; D: -; J: TRBJ2-2; length: 16; DNA: TGTGCCAGCAGCCAAGTAGCTAGCCCTGTGACCGGGGAGCTGTTTTTT; CDR3: CASSQVASPVTGELFF
V: TRBV5-5; size: -; D: -; J: TRBJ1-1; length: 12; DNA: TGTGCCAGCACCTGGATGAACACTGAAGCTTTCTTT; CDR3: CASTWMNTEAFF
V: TRBV7-6; size: -; D: -; J: TRBJ2-1; length: 12; DNA: TGTGCCAGCAGCTTTAGAGCGGATGAGCAGTTCTTC; CDR3: CASSFRADEQFF
V: TRBV7-8; size: few; D: -; J: TRBJ2-2; length: 13; DNA: TGTGCCAGCAGCTTAGGTTTTGCCGGGGAGCTGTTTTTT; CDR3: CASSLGFAGELFF
V: TRBV20-1; size: -; D: -; J: TRBJ1-1; length: 14; DNA: TGCAGTGCTAGAGATCCGCGCAAGAACACTGAAGCTTTCTTT; CDR3: CSARDPRKNTEAFF
V: TRBV18; size: many; D: -; J: TRBJ1-2; length: 15; DNA: TGTGCCAGCTCACCACGGGAACAGACTAACTATGGCTACACCTTC; CDR3: CASSPREQTNYGYTF
V: TRBV6-2/TRBV6-3; size: many; D: TRBD2; J: TRBJ2-1; length: 16; DNA: TGTGCCAGCAGTTACCGAGCGGGGGGCTCCTACAATGAGCAGTTCTTC; CDR3: CASSYRAGGSYNEQFF
V: TRBV12-5; size: -; D: -; J: TRBJ1-1; length: 14; DNA: TGTGCTAGTGGTTTGTATAACAGGAACACTGAAGCTTTCTTT; CDR3: CASGLYNRNTEAFF
V: TRBV6-2/TRBV6-3; size: few; D: -; J: TRBJ2-3; length: 16; DNA: TGTGCCAGCAGTTCCCCATCACGCTCGGGCACAGATACGCAGTATTTT; CDR3: CASSSPSRSGTDTQYF
V: TRBV7-2; size: -; D: -; J: TRBJ1-4; length: 15; DNA: TGTGCCAGCAGCAAAACCGGGCTCCGGACCGAAAAACTGTTTTTT; CDR3: CASSKTGLRTEKLFF
V: TRBV6-5; size: few; D: TRBD1; J: TRBJ2-7; length: 13; DNA: TGTGCCAGCAGTTGGGGACAGGACTACGAGCAGTACTTC; CDR3: CASSWGQDYEQYF
V: TRBV4-3; size: many; D: TRBD1; J: TRBJ2-5; length: 16; DNA: TGCGCCAGCAGCCAAGGACTGGACAGGCGCCAAGAGACCCAGTACTTC; CDR3: CASSQGLDRRQETQYF
V: TRBV12-3/TRBV12-4; size: few; D: -; J: TRBJ2-2; length: 16; DNA: TGTGCCAGCAGCGACCGACAGACTGAGAACACCGGGGAGCTGTTTTTT; CDR3: CASSDRQTENTGELFF
V: TRBV7-6; size: few; D: -; J: TRBJ2-3; length: 13; DNA: TGTGCCAGCAGGGCTAGCGAAACAGATACGCAGTATTTT; CDR3: CASRASETDTQYF
V: TRBV20-1; size: few; D: -; J: TRBJ2-3; length: 15; DNA: TGCAGTGCTAGATCACCGGGACTTTCCACAGATACGCAGTATTTT; CDR3: CSARSPGLSTDTQYF
V: TRBV28; size: few; D: TRBD1; J: TRBJ2-2; length: 16; DNA: TGTGCCAGCAGTTTATGGGGACAGGGCGCCACCGGGGAGCTGTTTTTT; CDR3: CASSLWGQGATGELFF